The source of this TCR beta chain is a study of blood T cell repertoires in COVID-19. Study as a whole: Sites in the United States, Italy and Spain provided acute and convalescent COVID-19 samples.

The CDR3 covers 14 residues. Looked up from germline, CDR1 is LGHDT and CDR2 is YNNKEL (reference sequence). Between the trimmed V and J ends, which lost 5 bases and 7 bases, there was a span of 17 bases. Original processing methods: Reference gene primer amplification in the assay estimated nucleated cell counts. Repertoires were generated with immunoSEQ multiplex PCR, while TCRdb's copy carries only in-frame clones and drops some. The DNA was the basis for D and trimming; V, J and clone size are from that table. The sample carries around 130,000 clones, roughly four fifths recorded once. This TCR came from a human donor in a cohort sampled during active COVID-19. Source material: peripheral blood. The chain has TRBV3-1 (or the pseudogene TRBV3-2) and TRBJ2-5; possible D gene TRBD2, 5 bases. The CDR3 spells CASSSATSRGTQYF. CDR3 DNA: TGTGCCAGCAGCTCCGCTACTAGTCGGGGGACCCAGTACTTC.